This T cell receptor beta chain was captured by sequencing in a study of CD4 T cells in relation to SARS-CoV-2 and coronaviruses. Across the whole study: TCR beta CDR3s were sequenced after 10-day antigen culture of PBMCs.

Only in-frame clones appear in the TCRdb table, and some are missing; sequencing was by immunoSEQ multiplex PCR. The profile shows tens of thousands of clones, about 80% of them singletons. As to this clone: Its antigen remains unknown.

The CDR3 loop spans 11 amino acids. Germline values: CDR1 SQVTM, CDR2 ANQGSEA. Trimming took 7 bases from V and 9 from J, leaving 13 bases between them. CD4+ T cells from unexposed donors were obtained before the COVID-19 pandemic (2011-2018). The cells were cultured for about ten days before CD4+ T cells were isolated. The receptor comes from a human donor in good health. The chain joins TRBV29-1 to TRBJ2-4; D is uncertain. The sample taken for sequencing was CD4+ T cells from PBMCs, cultured in vitro. In DNA, the CDR3 is TGCAGCGGTGTGGACGGAGCCATTCAGTACTTC. It yields the protein CSGVDGAIQYF. Variable domain in full (rest from reference TRBV29-1 and TRBJ2-4): SAVISQKPSRDICQRGTSLTIQCQVDSQVTMMFWYRQQPGQSLTLIATANQGSEATYESGFVIDKFPISRPNLTFSTLTVSNMSPEDSSIYLCSGVDGAIQYFGAGTRLSVL.